One and the same sample provided the 18 T cell receptor beta chains below, sequenced in a study of cytomegalovirus exposure and HLA in healthy donors. It was with 60 Vbeta and 13 Jbeta primers that the PCR ran. Only in-frame clones appear in the TCRdb table, and some are missing; sequencing was by immunoSEQ multiplex PCR. This sample has more than 110,000 clones; roughly 80% occur once, and the top ten carry almost 7%. Sequencing was carried out using PBMCs. The receptors shown here come from a middle-aged man in good health and CMV-seropositive.

The chain has TRBV15 and TRBJ1-5; 9 bases fit TRBD1. From germline, CDR1 is LNHNV and CDR2 YYDKDF (reference sequence). The CDR3 is 15 amino acids. The V gene end was trimmed by 3 bases and the J gene end by 2 bases; junction bases not matched to a gene: 2. In DNA, the CDR3 is TGTGCCACCAGCAGCGACAGGGGGGGCAATCAGCCCCAGCATTTT. It specifies CATSSDRGGNQPQHF.

The V call is TRBV5-1, the J call TRBJ2-3; 7 nucleotides line up with TRBD1. CDR1 and CDR2 from the germline V gene are SGHRS and YFSETQ. The length of the CDR3 is 16 residues. Trimming cost V 4 bases and J 1 base; bases outside gene matches: 9. CDR3 sequence reads: CASSARQGAGTDTQYF. For the CDR3, the DNA is TGCGCCAGCAGCGCCCGACAGGGCGCAGGCACAGATACGCAGTATTTT.

The rearrangement uses TRBV25-1 and TRBJ2-7, with 8 bases that match TRBD1. V shed 10 bases, J shed 0 bases, and the junction held 11 bases outside the gene matches. The germline V gene encodes CDR1 MGHDK and CDR2 SYGVNS. The CDR3 length is 15 residues. The DNA of the CDR3 is TGTGCCACCCGGACAGGGAGGAGCAGCTCCTACGAGCAGTACTTC. This gives the protein CATRTGRSSSYEQYF.

The chain joins TRBV4-2 to TRBJ1-5, with TRBD1 identical over 8 bases. CDR1 LGHNA and CDR2 YNFKEQ come from the germline V gene. CDR3 length: 15 residues. With V trimmed by 0 bases and J by 5 bases, 3 bases remained unmatched. DNA for the CDR3: TGTGCCAGCAGCCAAGATAGCAGGGGGCATCAGCCCCAGCATTTT. It codes for CASSQDSRGHQPQHF.

This rearrangement joins TRBV2 to TRBJ2-1, with D possibly TRBD1 on 6 matching bases. Germline values: CDR1 SNHLY, CDR2 FYNNEI. The ends were cut back, 5 bases at V and 4 bases at J, with 9 bases in the middle. This CDR3 comprises 13 residues. The CDR3 loop is CASSLQGYNEQFF. The CDR3 DNA is TGTGCCAGCAGTCTACAGGGTTACAATGAGCAGTTCTTC.

This chain connects TRBV19 to TRBJ2-7, with D maybe TRBD2 (6 bases). This CDR3 contains 13 residues. The V gene's germline CDR1 is LNHDA and CDR2 SQIVND (reference sequence). Deletions cut 5 bases from V and 6 bases from J, with 14 bases between. The CDR3 spells CASSLLGGAEQYF. The CDR3 coding sequence is TGTGCCAGTAGTCTTCTGGGGGGAGCCGAGCAGTACTTC.

The chain links TRBV28 to TRBJ2-3, with TRBD2 matching over 10 bases. The germline gives CDR1 MDHEN, CDR2 SYDVKM. The CDR3 totals 16 residues. J was trimmed by 9 bases and V by 1 base; bases with no gene match: 10. CDR3 amino acids: CASSLLTAGGRRTQYF. DNA of the CDR3: TGTGCCAGCAGTTTATTGACAGCGGGGGGGCGGAGAACGCAGTATTTT.

CDR3 sequence (DNA): TGCGCCAGCAGCTCTCGACAGGGAGGCACTGAAGCTTTCTTT. This encodes CASSSRQGGTEAFF. J is TRBJ1-1 and V is TRBV4-1, with 7 bases that match TRBD1. Germline lookup yields CDR1 MGHRA and CDR2 YSYEKL. Losses at the gene ends were 5 bases for V and 4 bases for J; bases not matched to a gene: 7. The CDR3 spans 14 residues.

The chain has TRBV9 and TRBJ2-6, with unresolved D. Germline V gene lookup returns CDR1 SGDLS and CDR2 YYNGEE. Deletions cut 4 bases from V and 1 base from J, with 3 bases between. The CDR3 spans 13 residues. The CDR3 nucleotides read TGTGCCAGCAGCCGTTCTGGGGCCAACGTCCTGACTTTC. It yields the protein CASSRSGANVLTF.

The count of this clone is one. V and J are TRBV10-3 and TRBJ1-1, with 9 bases aligning to TRBD1. The germline CDR1 and CDR2 sequences are ENHRY and SYGVKD. The CDR3 is 15 residues long. Germline trimming cut 1 base from V and 5 bases from J; bases unmatched to any gene: 5. Here the CDR3 reads CAISELDRGRTEAFF. In DNA, the CDR3 is TGTGCCATCAGTGAGTTAGACAGGGGGAGGACTGAAGCTTTCTTT.

The rearrangement links TRBV5-1 to TRBJ2-5; TRBD1 matches at 9 bases. Unmatched junction bases numbered 5, after V lost 0 bases and J lost 2 bases. Germline assignment: CDR1 SGHRS and CDR2 YFSETQ. The CDR3 contains 16 residues. CDR3 amino acids: CASSLVGQGGQETQYF. The CDR3 region has the DNA TGCGCCAGCAGCTTGGTGGGACAGGGAGGGCAAGAGACCCAGTACTTC.

The CDR3 reads CASSPSGNQPQHF. The CDR3, as DNA: TGTGCCAGCAGCCCCTCAGGCAATCAGCCCCAGCATTTT. The rearrangement joins TRBV7-2 to TRBJ1-5, with D hard to call. The CDR3 is made up of 13 amino acids. Trimming removed 5 bases from V and 2 bases from J, with 7 bases in between. Germline V CDR1 and CDR2: SGHTA, FQGNSA.

This clone turned up a few times. The rearrangement uses TRBV18 and TRBJ1-1; tentatively, D is TRBD1 (6 bases). The V gene lost 10 bases and the J gene lost 0 bases, with 12 bases spanning the gap. The CDR3 runs 13 residues. Germline CDR1 is KGHSH and CDR2 is LQKENI. CDR3: CATGGQMNTEAFF. The CDR3 DNA reads as TGTGCCACCGGGGGGCAGATGAACACTGAAGCTTTCTTT.

Note on this clone: A clone one base away is much larger, so this may be a read error. As DNA, the CDR3 is TGTGCCAGCAGTGACGGGGCCTACGAGCAGTACTTC. This translates into CASSDGAYEQYF. The chain uses TRBV6-1 and TRBJ2-7; perhaps TRBD2 as D (5 bases). Germline CDR1 MNHNS, CDR2 SASEGT. Between the trimmed V and J ends, which lost 3 bases and 2 bases, there was a span of 5 bases. This CDR3 region has 12 residues.

This clone was detected a few times. This sequence joins TRBV28 and TRBJ1-2; tentatively, D is TRBD1 (6 bases). V lost 3 bases to trimming and J lost 0 bases, with 11 bases between them. The CDR3 covers 15 residues. The V gene's germline CDR1 is MDHEN and CDR2 SYDVKM. CDR3 protein: CASSFVRGTNYGYTF. The CDR3 nucleotides are TGTGCCAGCAGTTTTGTCAGGGGTACTAACTATGGCTACACCTTC.

The chain couples TRBV7-2 to TRBJ2-4; the D is unclear. Between the trimmed V and J ends, which lost 5 bases and 3 bases, there was a span of 20 bases. CDR3 size: 17 residues. Germline CDR1 and CDR2: SGHTA and FQGNSA. The CDR3 protein is CASSRNMAGLDKNIQYF. The CDR3 DNA reads TGTGCCAGCAGCCGTAATATGGCTGGGCTCGACAAAAACATTCAGTACTTC.

In the case of this clone: At one end, the junction sequence differs from germline, possibly due to a read error. The chain has TRBV7-7 and TRBJ2-5; 7 nucleotides agree with TRBD2. Germline values: CDR1 SSHAT, CDR2 FNYEAQ (reference sequence). CDR3 size: 15 residues. The CDR3 here is CASSYRLADQETQYF. CDR3 nucleotides: TGTGCTAGCAGCTACCGACTAGCCGATCAAGAGACCCAGTACTTC.

This rearrangement joins TRBV7-2 to TRBJ2-1; 7 nucleotides line up with TRBD1. Per the germline V gene, CDR1 is SGHTA and CDR2 is FQGNSA. The length of the CDR3 is 14 residues. After removal of 3 bases from V and 4 bases from J, the junction contained 3 bases not matched to a gene. The CDR3 region is CASSFRDRYNEQFF. DNA for the CDR3: TGTGCCAGCAGCTTTAGGGACAGATACAATGAGCAGTTCTTC.